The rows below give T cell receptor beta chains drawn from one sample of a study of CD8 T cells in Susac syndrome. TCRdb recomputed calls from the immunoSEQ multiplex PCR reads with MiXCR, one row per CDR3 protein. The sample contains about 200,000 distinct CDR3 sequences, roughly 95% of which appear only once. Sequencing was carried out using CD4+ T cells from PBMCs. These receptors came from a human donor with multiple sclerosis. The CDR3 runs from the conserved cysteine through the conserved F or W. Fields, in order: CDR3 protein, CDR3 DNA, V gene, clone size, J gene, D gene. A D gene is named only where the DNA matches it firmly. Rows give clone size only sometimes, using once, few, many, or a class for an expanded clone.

CASSLGWAQPQHF TGTGCCAGCAGTTTAGGATGGGCTCAGCCCCAGCATTTT TRBV27 NA TRBJ1-5 NA
CSLTKNLHIGTQYF TGCAGCCTAACTAAAAACCTTCACATTGGTACGCAGTATTTT TRBV29-1 NA TRBJ2-3 NA
CASSTRTAEGEQYF TGCGCCAGCAGCACTCGGACAGCCGAAGGCGAGCAGTACTTC TRBV5-1 NA TRBJ2-7 NA
CSARRGQMNQPQHF TGCAGTGCTAGACGGGGCCAAATGAATCAGCCCCAGCATTTT TRBV20-1 NA TRBJ1-5 NA
CASSQGSTNEKLFF TGTGCCAGCAGCCAGGGTTCAACTAATGAAAAACTGTTTTTT TRBV4-2 few TRBJ1-4 NA
CASTREFTEAFF TGTGCCAGCACGAGGGAATTCACTGAAGCTTTCTTT TRBV2 NA TRBJ1-1 NA
CASSVAGRVDQPQHF TGTGCCAGCAGCGTAGCAGGGAGAGTTGATCAGCCCCAGCATTTT TRBV9 NA TRBJ1-5 NA
CASSQVPTQTQHF TGTGCCAGCAGCCAAGTTCCGACTCAAACCCAACATTTT TRBV4-2 once TRBJ1-5 NA
CASSVGPSYEQFF TGTGCCAGCAGCGTAGGACCCAGCTATGAGCAGTTCTTC TRBV9 NA TRBJ2-1 NA
CASGRYQGNYGYTF TGTGCTAGTGGTCGATACCAGGGGAACTATGGCTACACCTTC TRBV12-5 NA TRBJ1-2 NA
CSVGRGQTNTEAFF TGCAGCGTTGGCCGGGGTCAGACGAACACTGAAGCTTTCTTT TRBV29-1 NA TRBJ1-1 NA
CASSRQANYGYTF TGTGCCAGCAGCCGACAGGCTAACTATGGCTACACCTTC TRBV12-3/TRBV12-4 NA TRBJ1-2 NA
CATSRVRGGNDGYTF TGTGCCACCAGCAGAGTGCGAGGGGGCAACGATGGCTACACCTTC TRBV15 NA TRBJ1-2 TRBD1
CSAMRRQGVNEQYF TGCAGTGCTATGAGACGACAGGGGGTGAACGAGCAGTACTTC TRBV20-1 NA TRBJ2-7 TRBD1
CASSFRQDRGNEQFF TGCGCCAGCAGCTTCCGACAGGACAGGGGTAATGAGCAGTTCTTC TRBV5-1 NA TRBJ2-1 TRBD1
CASSLGYSYGYTF TGTGCCAGCAGTCTAGGATACTCTTATGGCTACACCTTC TRBV27 NA TRBJ1-2 NA
CASRTGGAKNIQYF TGTGCCAGCAGAACAGGGGGAGCCAAAAACATTCAGTACTTC TRBV28 once TRBJ2-4 TRBD1
CASSAGLAIYNEQFF TGTGCCAGCAGCGCGGGACTAGCAATCTACAATGAGCAGTTCTTC TRBV7-2 NA TRBJ2-1 TRBD2
CASQGGWDRNEQFF TGTGCCAGCCAGGGGGGGTGGGACCGCAATGAGCAGTTCTTC TRBV2 NA TRBJ2-1 NA
CASSQRGPMNTEAFF TGTGCCAGCAGCCAAAGGGGGCCTATGAACACTGAAGCTTTCTTT TRBV3-1 NA TRBJ1-1 TRBD1
CASSFPTGTQYF TGTGCCAGCAGCTTCCCGACGGGTACGCAGTATTTT TRBV12-3/TRBV12-4 NA TRBJ2-3 NA
CSAGYGIGELFF TGCAGTGCTGGGTATGGAATCGGGGAGCTGTTTTTT TRBV20-1 NA TRBJ2-2 NA
CASSVAGTYRSYEQYF TGTGCCAGCTCAGTCGCCGGGACGTACCGCTCCTACGAGCAGTACTTC TRBV18 NA TRBJ2-7 NA
CATSDSGANSYEQYF TGTGCCACCAGTGATTCGGGGGCAAACTCCTACGAGCAGTACTTC TRBV24-1 NA TRBJ2-7 NA
CASSTSPETQYF TGTGCCAGCAGTACTAGCCCCGAGACCCAGTACTTC TRBV12-3/TRBV12-4 NA TRBJ2-5 NA
CASSSGPLETQYF TGTGCCAGCAGTTCGGGACCGCTAGAGACCCAGTACTTC TRBV6-5 NA TRBJ2-5 NA
CSAYDGRADEQFF TGCAGTGCTTACGACGGGAGGGCCGATGAGCAGTTCTTC TRBV20-1 NA TRBJ2-1 TRBD2
CASRNGGTYEQYF TGTGCCAGCAGAAACGGGGGAACTTACGAGCAGTACTTC TRBV3-1 NA TRBJ2-7 NA
CSARIVGRVESNYGYTF TGCAGTGCTAGAATCGTGGGAAGGGTCGAGTCTAACTATGGCTACACCTTC TRBV20-1 NA TRBJ1-2 NA
CASSLGDFTPNEQYF TGTGCCAGCAGCTTAGGGGACTTTACCCCCAACGAGCAGTACTTC TRBV11-2 NA TRBJ2-7 NA
CAWSYSGANVLTF TGTGCCTGGAGTTACTCTGGGGCCAACGTCCTGACTTTC TRBV30 NA TRBJ2-6 NA
CASSPWGAAHYGYTF TGTGCCAGCAGCCCTTGGGGGGCAGCACACTATGGCTACACCTTC TRBV9 NA TRBJ1-2 NA
CATKRGNTEAFF TGTGCTACTAAGCGGGGAAACACTGAAGCTTTCTTT TRBV6-6 NA TRBJ1-1 NA
CSAPGQRSYEQYF TGCAGTGCTCCGGGACAACGCTCCTACGAGCAGTACTTC TRBV20-1 NA TRBJ2-7 NA
CSVCQAGTYEQYF TGCAGCGTTTGCCAGGCCGGAACCTACGAGCAGTACTTC TRBV29-1 NA TRBJ2-7 NA
CATSGLNSHTEAFF TGTGCCACCAGTGGCCTTAATAGTCATACTGAAGCTTTCTTT TRBV24-1 once TRBJ1-1 NA
CASTRTGMNTEAFF TGTGCCAGTACCAGGACAGGCATGAACACTGAAGCTTTCTTT TRBV19 NA TRBJ1-1 TRBD1
CASSPRGQQSTDTQYF TGTGCCAGCAGCCCCCGGGGGCAGCAAAGCACAGATACGCAGTATTTT TRBV9 NA TRBJ2-3 NA
CASSIRGSSEQYF TGTGCCAGTAGTATAAGGGGCTCATCGGAGCAGTACTTC TRBV19 NA TRBJ2-7 NA
CASSLTPARSYEQYF TGTGCCAGCTCCCTTACCCCAGCCAGGTCCTACGAGCAGTACTTC TRBV18 NA TRBJ2-7 NA
CASSLDREDEQYF TGTGCCAGCAGCCTGGACAGGGAGGACGAGCAGTACTTC TRBV5-4 NA TRBJ2-7 TRBD1
CASERTAYTEAFF TGTGCCTCGGAGAGGACGGCCTACACTGAAGCTTTCTTT TRBV30 NA TRBJ1-1 NA
CASKGEGNEQFF TGTGCCAGCAAGGGGGAGGGTAATGAGCAGTTCTTC TRBV4-2 NA TRBJ2-1 NA
CASSGGGYEQYF TGTGCCAGCAGCGGCGGGGGCTACGAGCAGTACTTC TRBV27 few TRBJ2-7 TRBD2